The next 14 T cell receptor beta chains were all read from a single sample in a study of control samples from healthy donors and cancer patients. Measured with immunoSEQ multiplex PCR; TCRdb has only the in-frame clones, and not every one. The profile covers about 130,000 clones, with around 90% appearing a single time and about 2.6% taken by the ten largest. The sample consisted of blood. The source of these receptors is a man aged 18 to 30 in good health.

The CDR3 loop is CACAGGQPQETQYF. The CDR3, as DNA: TGTGCCTGCGCGGGGGGGCAGCCCCAAGAGACCCAGTACTTC. V and J are TRBV30 and TRBJ2-5, with TRBD2 matching over 9 bases. Trimming cost V 6 bases and J 1 base; bases outside gene matches: 6. The CDR3 has 14 amino acids. CDR1 GTSNPN and CDR2 SVGIG come from the germline V gene (reference sequence).

The rearrangement links TRBV28 to TRBJ1-5, with D possibly being TRBD1 (5 bases). The CDR3 runs 12 residues. Trimming took 11 bases from V and 7 from J, leaving 15 bases between them. Germline V gene sequence: CDR1 MDHEN, CDR2 SYDVKM. CDR3 region: CAVGGGGQPQHF. The CDR3 bases are TGTGCCGTTGGGGGGGGAGGGCAGCCCCAGCATTTT.

V is TRBV7-9 and J is TRBJ2-7; the match to TRBD1 covers 8 bases. The V gene end was trimmed by 5 bases and the J gene end by 4 bases; junction bases not matched to a gene: 16. The germline CDR1 and CDR2 sequences are SEHNR and FQNEAQ (reference sequence). CDR3 length equals 17 residues. Here the CDR3 reads CASSLKNIRTGRYEQYF. The CDR3 bases are TGTGCCAGCAGCCTTAAAAACATCCGGACAGGGAGGTACGAGCAGTACTTC.

The V gene is TRBV27, the J gene TRBJ1-5; D unresolved. Germline V lookup: CDR1 MNHEY, CDR2 SMNVEV (reference sequence). The CDR3 has 16 residues. Trimming took 3 bases from V and 0 from J, leaving 12 bases between them. CDR3 nucleotides: TGTGCCAGCAGTTTTAATGCAGCCTCTAGCAATCAGCCCCAGCATTTT. Translated: CASSFNAASSNQPQHF.

This rearrangement joins TRBV5-4 to TRBJ2-7; 8 bases map to TRBD1. Germline V lookup: CDR1 SGHNT, CDR2 YYREEE (reference sequence). Germline trimming cut 4 bases from V and 3 bases from J; bases unmatched to any gene: 3. The CDR3 totals 13 residues. Here the CDR3 reads CASSPGQVYEQYF. The CDR3 bases are TGTGCCAGCAGCCCGGGACAGGTCTACGAGCAGTACTTC.

V gene TRBV11-3 combines with J gene TRBJ2-7; perhaps TRBD1 as D (5 bases). Trimming took off 0 bases at V and 5 bases at J, with 11 bases between the two ends. CDR3 length equals 14 residues. CDR1 is SGHNT and CDR2 is YENEEA in the germline V gene. The CDR3 DNA reads as TGTGCCAGCAGCTTAGAACCCAGGGCGCACGAGCAGTACGTC. Translation: CASSLEPRAHEQYV.

This clone was seen just once. V is TRBV2 and J is TRBJ2-1; TRBD1 matches at 9 bases. The CDR3 length is 15 residues. Germline V gene data show CDR1 as SNHLY and CDR2 as FYNNEI. The J segment lost 4 bases and the V segment lost 4 bases, leaving 5 bases of the junction unmatched. CDR3 in DNA: TGTGCCAGCAGTGGTGACAGGGGGTCTTACAATGAGCAGTTCTTC. This gives the protein CASSGDRGSYNEQFF. Complete variable domain (other parts from reference TRBV2 and TRBJ2-1): EPEVTQTPSHQVTQMGQEVILRCVPISNHLYFYWYRQILGQKVEFLVSFYNNEISEKSEIFDDQFSVERPDGSNFTLKIRSTKLEDSAMYFCASSGDRGSYNEQFFGPGTRLTVL.

The chain combines TRBV19 with TRBJ2-1; D might be TRBD2 (6 bases). Deletions cut 7 bases from V and 0 bases from J, with 13 bases between. This CDR3 contains 15 residues. Germline values: CDR1 LNHDA, CDR2 SQIVND (reference sequence). For the CDR3, the DNA is TGTGCCAGTAATTCCGGGACTGGCTCCTACAATGAGCAGTTCTTC. Amino acids: CASNSGTGSYNEQFF. The complete variable domain, with remaining parts taken from reference TRBV19 and TRBJ2-1, reads DGGITQSPKYLFRKEGQNVTLSCEQNLNHDAMYWYRQDPGQGLRLIYYSQIVNDFQKGDIAEGYSVSREKKESFPLTVTSAQKNPTAFYLCASNSGTGSYNEQFFGPGTRLTVL.

The rearrangement joins TRBV29-1 to TRBJ1-2; D remains unclear. Trimming left V 2 bases short and J 2 bases short, with 15 bases between. CDR3 length: 15 residues. Germline V gene lookup returns CDR1 SQVTM and CDR2 ANQGSEA. The DNA for the CDR3 is TGCAGCGTTGAACAAACCCATGCCGGGAACTATGGCTACACCTTC. It codes for CSVEQTHAGNYGYTF.

This chain uses TRBV13 with TRBJ1-1; possible D gene TRBD1, 6 bases. Per the germline V gene, CDR1 is PRHDT and CDR2 is FYEKMQ (reference sequence). CDR3 length: 13 residues. Trimming left V 5 bases short and J 4 bases short, with 11 bases between. CDR3 protein: CASSIGGGTEAFF. The CDR3 DNA reads as TGTGCCAGCAGCATCGGAGGGGGCACTGAAGCTTTCTTT.

The CDR3 coding sequence is TGTGCCAGCAGCAAACCGGACAGGGGGCACCCCCCCCAAAATCCCGAAGCTTTCTTT. This translates into CASSKPDRGHPPQNPEAFF. The V gene is TRBV21-1, the J gene TRBJ1-1; TRBD1, the D gene given by the table, was not confirmed from the DNA. TRBV21-1 is a pseudogene. This CDR3 contains 19 residues.

V gene TRBV18 combines with J gene TRBJ2-5; D might be TRBD2 (5 bases). The CDR3 is 15 amino acids. V gave up 2 bases and J gave up 5 bases, with 15 bases separating them. CDR1 and CDR2 from the germline V gene are KGHSH and LQKENI. CDR3 protein: CASSPRGSGEETQYF. The CDR3 DNA is TGTGCCAGCTCACCAAGAGGAAGCGGAGAGGAGACCCAGTACTTC.

V usage is TRBV6-5 and J usage is TRBJ2-3; the D gene could be TRBD1 or TRBD2 (7 bases each). This CDR3 is built from 15 residues. V lost 8 bases and J 3 bases, leaving 18 bases between the germline ends. Germline V CDR1 and CDR2: MNHEY, SVGAGI. The CDR3 nucleotides are TGTGCCAGCGCAGGGGGGAGGGCCGATACAGATACGCAGTATTTT. Encoded protein: CASAGGRADTDTQYF.

V is TRBV4-3 and J is TRBJ1-5; D perhaps matches TRBD1 (6 bases). The germline V and J ends were trimmed by 5 bases and 2 bases, with 13 bases remaining between them. The length of the CDR3 is 15 residues. Germline CDR1 LGHNA, CDR2 YSLEER. The chain's CDR3 is CASSEAHRGNQPQHF. CDR3 DNA sequence: TGCGCCAGCAGCGAGGCGCACAGGGGCAATCAGCCCCAGCATTTT.